This is a list of T cell receptor beta chains from one sample in a study of CD4+ T cells in melanoma. Profiling relied on immunoSEQ multiplex PCR, and the TCRdb table lists in-frame clones only, not all of them. Of tens of thousands of clones listed, approximately 74% are singletons. Input material: tumor tissue. The receptors originated from a human donor with melanoma. Each CDR3 is given without its conserved first and last residue. Clone size is not always given. Where it is, it says once, few, many or a class for expanded clones.

clone size,J gene,V gene,CDR3 protein
-,TRBJ1-6,TRBV7-2,ASSGVSYNSPLH
-,TRBJ2-7,TRBV30,AWSTPTGSAYEQY
-,TRBJ2-3,TRBV18,ASSPQRPDTQY
few,TRBJ2-1,TRBV7-3,ASSLRAERGRPDNEQF
-,TRBJ1-5,TRBV19,ASSIGGTEH
-,TRBJ2-1,TRBV29-1,SVGSGGGYNEQF
-,TRBJ2-1,TRBV7-3,ASSLYARGTGTSYNEQF
-,TRBJ1-2,TRBV5-1,ASSLNRGDSYGYT
-,TRBJ1-1,TRBV19,ASTPPGGLLNTEAF
-,TRBJ1-2,TRBV2,ASPGTRETGARGYT
-,TRBJ2-5,TRBV29-1,SGRNRGRETQY
-,TRBJ2-3,TRBV9,ASSSTGGTDTQY
-,TRBJ2-1,TRBV29-1,SVEVRAYGEQF
-,TRBJ2-7,TRBV5-1,ASSYSDRFDEQY
many,TRBJ2-7,TRBV7-8,ASSLVRILSSDIADEQY
-,TRBJ1-3,TRBV5-6,ASSIIPGQGVGNTIY
few,TRBJ2-7,TRBV7-6,ASSLFAGVSYEQY
-,TRBJ2-1,TRBV7-3,ASSLSAGKQF
-,TRBJ2-7,TRBV5-1,ASSLGPWGRGEQY
-,TRBJ2-7,TRBV5-1,ASSLAPFREQY
-,TRBJ1-5,TRBV27,ASRPQGGHQPQH
-,TRBJ1-2,TRBV18,ASSPVQGDGYT
-,TRBJ1-2,TRBV6-6,ASSYSIRDRYGYT
-,TRBJ1-5,TRBV6-6,ASSYKMGGQPQH
once,TRBJ2-7,TRBV27,ASSFGTGIYEQY
-,TRBJ1-2,TRBV11-2,ASSLEEGIYGYT
-,TRBJ1-4,TRBV15,ATSRDASEIGEKLF
-,TRBJ2-1,TRBV4-3,ASSQAGLAGGRNEQF
-,TRBJ2-7,TRBV2,ASSDWTGAYEQY
-,TRBJ1-2,TRBV5-1,ASSLPGGAYGYT
few,TRBJ2-2,TRBV6-5,ASWRAGGTGELF
-,TRBJ2-6,TRBV7-9,ASSGQGGGANVLT
-,TRBJ1-5,TRBV4-1,ASSQWIRLGAHTIIAQH
-,TRBJ1-2,TRBV10-1,ARGRFAGTSNYGYT
many,TRBJ1-5,TRBV19,ASSIRHLSSNQPQH
many,TRBJ2-4,TRBV19,ATSGEGTGKNIQY
-,TRBJ1-1,TRBV4-2,ASSQFNIQNTEAF
medium-sized,TRBJ2-7,TRBV5-4,ASSLAQGRNYEQY
once,TRBJ2-5,TRBV11-3,ASSGRLGDQETQY
-,TRBJ1-6,TRBV7-3,ASSLPGAPLH
few,TRBJ2-7,TRBV7-9,ASSLSPSSYEQY
-,TRBJ2-7,TRBV27,ASSFASHYEQY
many,TRBJ2-1,TRBV6-1,ASSGQGLEGEQF
many,TRBJ2-1,TRBV29-1,SSSRDTNNEQF